The 20 T cell receptor beta chains below come from one sample, sequenced in a study of identical twins. TCRdb re-derived calls from the 5' RACE reads in MiXCR, one entry per CDR3 protein. The sample has about 340,000 distinct CDR3 sequences; around 9.7% are singletons. The specimen sequenced was naive T cells sorted from blood. The receptors were gathered from a woman aged 45-65 years in good health.

This clonotype was seen a handful of times. CDR3 coding DNA: TGCGCCAGCAGCTTATACACAGGGCCCGGCGAGCAGTACTTC. Encoded protein: CASSLYTGPGEQYF. This chain links TRBV5-1 with TRBJ2-7; weak D call: TRBD1 (6 bases). V lost 2 bases and J 6 bases, leaving 15 bases between the germline ends. The germline V gene has CDR1 SGHRS and CDR2 YFSETQ. This CDR3 has 14 residues. Supplemented by reference TRBV5-1 and TRBJ2-7, the full variable domain reads KAGVTQTPRYLIKTRGQQVTLSCSPISGHRSVSWYQQTPGQGLQFLFEYFSETQRNKGNFPGRFSGRQFSNSRSEMNVSTLELGDSALYLCASSLYTGPGEQYFGPGTRLTVT.

This clonotype has at least ten counts. The chain combines TRBV29-1 with TRBJ2-3; no clear D. V lost 6 bases and J 6 bases, leaving 16 bases between the germline ends. The CDR3 extends over 13 amino acids. Germline V lookup: CDR1 SQVTM, CDR2 ANQGSEA. This chain's CDR3 is CSVKKSARDTQYF. The CDR3, as DNA: TGCAGCGTAAAAAAGTCCGCGAGGGATACGCAGTATTTT.

This clonotype was counted a few times. J is TRBJ1-4 and V is TRBV5-1; D possibly corresponds to TRBD1 (5 bases). V was cut by 3 bases and J by 0 bases, with 18 bases left in between. The CDR3 is 18 residues long. Germline V gives CDR1 SGHRS, CDR2 YFSETQ. The CDR3 sequence: CASSSRRIGATTNEKLFF. In nucleotides, the CDR3 is TGCGCCAGCAGCTCTCGGAGAATCGGGGCGACAACTAATGAAAAACTGTTTTTT.

This clonotype has a count of ten or more. V is TRBV5-1 and J is TRBJ1-3, with D uncertain. V lost 1 base to trimming and J lost 3 bases, with 2 bases between them. Germline V gene sequence: CDR1 SGHRS, CDR2 YFSETQ. This CDR3 has 12 amino acids. This CDR3 is CASSLNGNTIYF. CDR3 DNA sequence: TGCGCCAGCAGCTTGAATGGAAACACCATATATTTT.

This clonotype has a count of ten or more. The chain uses TRBV29-1 and TRBJ2-7; possibly TRBD1 for D (6 bases). The CDR3 loop spans 12 amino acids. Trimming cost V 4 bases and J 5 bases, with 12 bases left between them. The germline gives CDR1 SQVTM, CDR2 ANQGSEA. This CDR3 is CSVAFGGHEQYF. In DNA form, the CDR3 reads TGCAGCGTTGCATTTGGGGGCCACGAGCAGTACTTC.

This clonotype appeared many times. The chain is built from TRBV27 and TRBJ2-5, with D maybe TRBD1 (5 bases). There are 13 residues in the CDR3. Germline-derived CDR1 and CDR2 are MNHEY and SMNVEV (reference sequence). The V and J ends lost 8 bases and 7 bases respectively, with 17 bases between them. CDR3 coding DNA: TGTGCCAGCCGAAACCGGACAAAAGGGACCCAGTACTTC. Translated, it gives CASRNRTKGTQYF.

This clonotype was counted ten times or more. The chain has TRBV12-3 or TRBV12-4 and TRBJ2-5; no clear D. V was pared by 5 bases and J by 9 bases, with 10 bases between. CDR3 size: 11 residues. The CDR3 sequence: CASSPSDAQYF. In nucleotides, the CDR3 is TGTGCCAGCAGTCCCTCGGACGCCCAGTACTTC.

This clonotype was observed a few times. The chain carries TRBV7-9 and TRBJ2-2; maybe TRBD2 (6 bases). In germline, CDR1 is SEHNR, CDR2 FQNEAQ (reference sequence). The V end was cut by 4 bases, the J end by 5 bases, with 11 bases between. The CDR3 totals 14 residues. CDR3 in amino acids: CASSSAGWTGELFF. The CDR3 DNA reads TGTGCCAGCAGCTCTGCGGGGTGGACCGGGGAGCTGTTTTTT.

In this sample, this clonotype turned up a few times. This chain connects TRBV7-8 to TRBJ1-1; the match to TRBD1 covers 7 bases. This CDR3 has 16 residues. CDR1 is SGHVS and CDR2 is FQNEAQ in the germline V gene. The V gene end was trimmed by 6 bases and the J gene end by 2 bases; junction bases not matched to a gene: 12. Here the CDR3 reads CASRKKRDSLNTEAFF. CDR3 in DNA: TGTGCCAGCAGAAAGAAACGGGACAGCCTTAACACTGAAGCTTTCTTT.

The chain uses TRBV5-1 and TRBJ2-5, with 10 bases aligning to TRBD2. Germline-derived CDR1 and CDR2 are SGHRS and YFSETQ. Trimming took 9 bases from V and 0 from J; bases not matched to a gene: 5. This CDR3 region has 14 residues. The chain's CDR3 is CATKGTSDQETQYF. The CDR3 coding sequence is TGCGCCACCAAAGGGACTAGCGACCAAGAGACCCAGTACTTC.

This clonotype was seen repeatedly, ten times or more. The chain carries TRBV12-3 or TRBV12-4 and TRBJ1-1, with TRBD1 matching 7 bases. This CDR3 contains 13 residues. V shed 3 bases, J shed 7 bases, and the junction held 5 bases outside the gene matches. CDR3 region: CASSFLRDSEAFF. The DNA for the CDR3 is TGTGCCAGCAGTTTCCTCCGGGACAGTGAAGCTTTCTTT.

This clonotype was counted a few times. Given a much more abundant clone one base away, this may be a read error. The chain recombines TRBV25-1 with TRBJ2-2, with D unresolved. From germline, CDR1 is MGHDK and CDR2 SYGVNS. CDR3 size: 11 residues. The V end lost 8 bases, the J end lost 1 base, and 2 bases lay between the germline ends. CDR3 in amino acids: CASENTGELFF. CDR3 nucleotide sequence: TGTGCCAGCGAGAACACCGGGGAGCTGTTTTTT.

This clonotype has a handful of counts. The V gene is TRBV7-6, the J gene TRBJ2-7, with TRBD1 matching over 11 bases. This CDR3 is built from 19 residues. J was trimmed by 7 bases and V by 3 bases; bases with no gene match: 20. CDR1 is SGHVS, CDR2 FNYEAQ, per germline. CDR3 DNA sequence: TGTGCCAGCAGCTTGGTTGATCCGGGACAGGGGGTGATGCCCTTTGAGCAGTACTTC. Protein product: CASSLVDPGQGVMPFEQYF.

This clonotype was picked up a small number of times. CDR3 residues: CATSPGGPDEQFF. CDR3 DNA sequence: TGTGCCACCTCCCCTGGGGGGCCGGATGAGCAGTTCTTC. The chain recombines TRBV15 with TRBJ2-1; D is possibly TRBD1 or TRBD2 (6 bases each). The CDR3 loop spans 13 amino acids. The germline V gene has CDR1 LNHNV and CDR2 YYDKDF (reference sequence). V was clipped by 8 bases and J by 8 bases, with 16 bases between them.

This clonotype was observed many times. The rearrangement links TRBV7-9 to TRBJ2-7, with 16 positions matching TRBD2. The CDR3 is 17 residues long. V was pared by 1 base and J by 12 bases, with 12 bases of the junction left unmatched. Germline CDR1 is SEHNR and CDR2 is FQNEAQ (reference sequence). CDR3 amino acids: CASSLGTGTSGRAPTYF. The DNA of the CDR3 is TGTGCCAGCAGCTTAGGGACAGGGACTAGCGGGAGGGCGCCGACGTACTTC.

Only one count was recorded for this clonotype. The J gene is TRBJ2-1, the V gene TRBV5-8; the D gene is possibly TRBD1 (5 bases). Germline V gene data show CDR1 as SGHTS and CDR2 as YDEGEE. The CDR3 runs to 12 residues. Trimming left V 4 bases short and J 7 bases short, with 9 bases between. The CDR3 nucleotides are TGTGCCAGCAGCGCACCAGGGAATGAGCAGTTCTTC. This sequence encodes CASSAPGNEQFF.

This clonotype was recorded at least ten times. The J gene is TRBJ2-5, the V gene TRBV12-3 or TRBV12-4; no clear D. The CDR3 runs to 13 residues. With 2 bases removed from V and 3 bases from J, the gap between germline ends came to 7 bases. CDR3 region: CASSLLGKETQYF. CDR3 coding DNA: TGTGCCAGCAGTTTATTGGGCAAAGAGACCCAGTACTTC.

This chain links TRBV4-1 with TRBJ1-6, with D unclear. The CDR3 is 19 residues long. Germline V gene lookup returns CDR1 MGHRA and CDR2 YSYEKL. Trimming took 0 bases from V and 0 from J, leaving 15 bases between them. Written as DNA, the CDR3 is TGCGCCAGCAGCCAAGATAGAGGAACAGTGGGCTCCTATAATTCACCCCTCCACTTT. Translation gives CASSQDRGTVGSYNSPLHF.

This clonotype was detected only a few times. The chain has TRBV5-1 and TRBJ2-4; D is perhaps TRBD2 (6 bases). Germline V gives CDR1 SGHRS, CDR2 YFSETQ. Trimming took off 3 bases at V and 2 bases at J, with 15 bases between the two ends. The CDR3 totals 16 residues. This chain's CDR3 is CASSSPGLLTKNIQYF. In nucleotides, the CDR3 is TGCGCCAGCAGCTCGCCGGGACTGCTGACCAAAAACATTCAGTACTTC.

This clonotype was detected many times. This rearrangement joins TRBV5-1 to TRBJ1-1; the D is unclear. The CDR3 loop spans 12 amino acids. The germline V gene encodes CDR1 SGHRS and CDR2 YFSETQ. V lost 6 bases and J 0 bases, leaving 6 bases between the germline ends. CDR3 coding DNA: TGCGCCAGCAAACAGATGAACACTGAAGCTTTCTTT. Its protein is CASKQMNTEAFF.